Described below is a single T cell receptor beta chain sequence and its context. The entry originates in a study of CD8+CD57+ T cells in acquired aplastic anemia. Study-wide context: Isolated CD4+ and CD8+ cells, once sorted, yielded DNA averaging roughly 3 ug. CD4+ cells from healthy donors averaged roughly 9.9 million reads.

The CDR3 totals 12 residues. The germline V gene has CDR1 ENHRY and CDR2 SYGVKD. V was shortened by 6 bases and J by 5 bases, with 10 bases between the two germline ends. The template for TCR beta VDJ and CDR3 sequence profiling was genomic DNA. A single record per CDR3 protein comes from TCRdb applying MiXCR to the reads. Of under 200,000 distinct CDR3 sequences in the sample, about 60% are singletons; the top ten hold roughly 42%. The TCR was taken from a human donor in good health. J is TRBJ1-1 and V is TRBV10-3; D ambiguous. Sequences were obtained from sorted CD4+, CD8+, or CD8+CD57+ T cells (not recorded which) from PBMCs. This CDR3 reads CAISALGTEAFF. For the CDR3, the DNA is TGTGCCATCAGCGCCCTTGGGACTGAAGCTTTCTTT.